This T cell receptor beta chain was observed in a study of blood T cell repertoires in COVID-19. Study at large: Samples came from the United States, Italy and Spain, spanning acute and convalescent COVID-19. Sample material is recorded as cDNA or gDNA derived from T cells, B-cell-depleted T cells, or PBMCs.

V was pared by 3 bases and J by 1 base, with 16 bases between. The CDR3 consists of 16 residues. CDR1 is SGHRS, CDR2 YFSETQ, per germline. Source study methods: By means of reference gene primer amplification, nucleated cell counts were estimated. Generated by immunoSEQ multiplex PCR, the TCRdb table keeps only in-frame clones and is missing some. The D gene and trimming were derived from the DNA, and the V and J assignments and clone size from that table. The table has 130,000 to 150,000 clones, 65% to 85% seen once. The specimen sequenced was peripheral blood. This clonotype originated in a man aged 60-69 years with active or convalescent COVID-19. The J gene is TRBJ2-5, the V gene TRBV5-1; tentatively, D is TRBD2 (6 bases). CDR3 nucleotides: TGCGCCAGCAGCTCGGGACGGGGGAGCCTCCAAGAGACCCAGTACTTC. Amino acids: CASSSGRGSLQETQYF.